This TCR beta chain was found in a study of blood T cell repertoires in COVID-19. As concerns this clone: The identical CDR3 is also encoded by other nucleotide sequences in the sample.

V lost 2 bases and J lost 5, with 9 bases in between. From germline, CDR1 is MNHEY and CDR2 SVGAGI. The CDR3 length is 13 residues. Profiling relied on immunoSEQ multiplex PCR, and the TCRdb table lists in-frame clones only, not all of them. The table includes about 130,000 clones, around 81% detected once. The V and J genes are TRBV6-5 and TRBJ1-1, with D possibly TRBD1 on 6 matching bases. The receptor was derived from a man aged 25 to 40 with COVID-19, enrolled during active disease. Source material: peripheral blood. The chain's CDR3 is CASSYQGNTEAFF. DNA of the CDR3: TGTGCCAGCAGTTACCAGGGGAATACTGAAGCTTTCTTT.